This TCR beta chain was profiled in a study of T cells in Graves' hyperthyroidism and ophthalmopathy. Study as a whole: Peripheral blood was collected at initial diagnosis, before any treatment. Study-level findings and limits: Among clonotypes expanded in thyroid above 0.001, most were also found in blood.

This clonotype was recorded at least ten times. Its antigen remains unidentified. Newly diagnosed patients aged 18 to 65 had hyperthyroidism of under 2 months' duration. Each diagnosis was grounded in clinical symptoms, serum thyroxine and TRAb, thyroid ultrasound, and orbital computed tomography. This CDR3 contains 15 residues. Trimming at V came to 0 bases and at J to 7 bases, leaving 5 bases not matched to a gene. CDR1 is SGDLS, CDR2 YYNGEE, per germline. There were TCR beta CDR3 regions amplified from RNA transcripts. The HTBI primer set was used in a first-round RT-PCR of the TCR CDR3. MiXCR, run by TCRdb on the multiplex PCR reads, gives a single entry per CDR3 protein. The data contain around 700,000 distinct CDR3 sequences, approximately 18% of them singletons.

Sequencing used blood. The chain is built from TRBV9 and TRBJ2-7; TRBD2 agrees at 12 bases. The sequence derives from a woman in her forties or fifties with Graves' hyperthyroidism that later progressed to Graves' ophthalmopathy. The CDR3 DNA follows: TGTGCCAGCAGCGTAGGGACTAGCGGGGAATTTGAGCAGTACTTC. As protein: CASSVGTSGEFEQYF.